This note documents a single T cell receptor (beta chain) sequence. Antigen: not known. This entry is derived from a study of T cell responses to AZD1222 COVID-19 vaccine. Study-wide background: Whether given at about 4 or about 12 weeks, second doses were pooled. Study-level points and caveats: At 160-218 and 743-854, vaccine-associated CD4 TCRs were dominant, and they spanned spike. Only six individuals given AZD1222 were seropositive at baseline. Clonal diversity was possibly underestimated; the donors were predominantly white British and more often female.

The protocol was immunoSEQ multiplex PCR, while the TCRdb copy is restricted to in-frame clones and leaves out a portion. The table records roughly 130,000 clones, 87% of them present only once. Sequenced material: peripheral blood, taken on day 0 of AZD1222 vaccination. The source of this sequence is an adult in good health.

The CDR3 DNA reads as TGTGCCAGTAGTATAGCGGGCCAGGGTGTTCGAAAACTGTTTTTT. Its protein product is CASSIAGQGVRKLFF. This chain uses TRBV19 with TRBJ1-4; maybe TRBD1 (5 bases). V was shortened by 1 base and J by 10 bases, with 16 bases between the two germline ends. Germline V CDR1 and CDR2: LNHDA, SQIVND (reference sequence). The CDR3 spans 15 residues.